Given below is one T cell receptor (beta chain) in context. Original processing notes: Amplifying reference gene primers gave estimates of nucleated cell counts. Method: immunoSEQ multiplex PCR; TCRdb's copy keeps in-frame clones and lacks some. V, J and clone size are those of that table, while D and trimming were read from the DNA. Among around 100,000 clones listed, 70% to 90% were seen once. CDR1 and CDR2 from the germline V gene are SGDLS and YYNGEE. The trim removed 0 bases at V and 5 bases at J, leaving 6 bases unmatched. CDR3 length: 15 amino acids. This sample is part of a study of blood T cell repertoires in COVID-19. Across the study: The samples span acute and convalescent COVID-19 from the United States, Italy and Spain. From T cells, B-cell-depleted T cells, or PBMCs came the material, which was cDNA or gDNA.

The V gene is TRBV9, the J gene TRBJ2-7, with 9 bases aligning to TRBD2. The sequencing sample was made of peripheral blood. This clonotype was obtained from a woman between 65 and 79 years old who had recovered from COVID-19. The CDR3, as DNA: TGTGCCAGCAGCGTAGGGCGCGGGAGGGCCGACGAGCAGTACTTC. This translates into CASSVGRGRADEQYF. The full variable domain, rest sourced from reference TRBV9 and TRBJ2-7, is DSGVTQTPKHLITATGQRVTLRCSPRSGDLSVYWYQQSLDQGLQFLIQYYNGEERAKGNILERFSAQQFPDLHSELNLSSLELGDSALYFCASSVGRGRADEQYFGPGTRLTVT.